This T cell receptor (beta chain) appears in the sequencing data of a study of human T cells and chemical hapten exposure. At the level of the study: Throughout the approximately 25-week study, diphenylcyclopropenone was applied weekly to the patients' scalps.

Turning to this clonotype: Its specificity is not known. Just one base apart from a much larger clone, this may be a read error.

From germline, CDR1 is MNHEY and CDR2 SVGAGI. This CDR3 is 15 amino acids long. TCRdb ran MiXCR on the RACE reads and lists one entry per CDR3 protein. This sample has 75,000 to 100,000 distinct CDR3 sequences, with 9.3% found just once. As to time point: patch test 2, 6 weeks after DPC sensitization. Treatment here: therapeutic diphenylcyclopropenone sensitization with weekly scalp DPC. Those who donated were patients with alopecia, 18 to 70 years of age, and suitable for DPC. General study results and limits: PT1 expanded TCR counts correlated positively with patch test score. TCRs exceeding 1 in 1000 frequency stayed unchanged with DPC sensitization.

This specimen was whole blood, taken in connection with sensitization to the hapten diphenylcyclopropenone (DPC). The TCR sequence derives from a woman between 35 and 50 years old with alopecia areata. Some clones in this sample may be carry-over from other donors' samples. The chain links TRBV6-5 to TRBJ2-5; 9 bases are a match to TRBD1. The CDR3 DNA reads as TGTGTCAGCAGTTACTCCCGGACAGGGGATGTGACCCAGTACTTC. This sequence encodes CVSSYSRTGDVTQYF.